The next 6 T cell receptor beta chains were all read from a single sample in a study of blood T cells in healthy people across ages (dated by TCRdb to between 2015 and 2017). The library was generated by 5' RACE. Data came from an Illumina HiSeq 2500. A second PCR of 7 to 11 cycles was run with a J-beta primer mix and a sample-barcoded 5' primer. The raw public data were reprocessed by TCRdb itself: fastp quality trimming at Q25, MiXCR clonotype calling, in-frame beta chains only. Records with the same CDR3 protein are collapsed into one entry carrying the most frequent genes and DNA. This sample is represented by over 1,300,000 distinct CDR3 sequences; approximately 60% of them were singletons. The ten largest clonotypes hold over 5.5% of the sample. Sequencing was done on a sample of blood. Receptor source: a man aged 18-30 years in good health.

This chain connects TRBV4-1 to TRBJ2-1; D is perhaps TRBD1 (5 bases). The V end lost 1 base, the J end lost 10 bases, and 17 bases lay between the germline ends. Germline V gene data show CDR1 as MGHRA and CDR2 as YSYEKL. The CDR3 length is 15 residues. CDR3 sequence (DNA): TGCGCCAGCAGCCAAGGGACACGAGACCACTACGAGCAGTTCTTC. Protein product: CASSQGTRDHYEQFF.

The chain combines TRBV15 with TRBJ1-2; D is undetermined. Per germline, CDR1 LNHNV and CDR2 YYDKDF (reference sequence). Trimming left V 0 bases short and J 7 bases short, with 18 bases between. There are 16 residues in the CDR3. CDR3 loop: CATSRDGQAPLAGYTF. Written as DNA, the CDR3 is TGTGCCACCAGCAGAGATGGGCAGGCGCCATTGGCTGGCTACACCTTC.

This clonotype was picked up a small number of times. This chain links TRBV28 with TRBJ2-7; 13 bases fit TRBD2. This CDR3 is built from 17 residues. Germline CDR1 MDHEN, CDR2 SYDVKM. V trimming: 4 bases; J trimming: 2 bases; junction bases outside the gene matches: 8. CDR3 nucleotide sequence: TGTGCCAGCAGTTCCGGACTAGCGGGGGTGAGAGCCTACGAGCAGTACTTC. Amino acid sequence: CASSSGLAGVRAYEQYF.

The genes are TRBV12-3 or TRBV12-4 and TRBJ2-7; D not certain. V was cut by 6 bases and J by 0 bases, with 12 bases left in between. The CDR3 spans 14 residues. As DNA, the CDR3 is TGTGCCAGCAGCAAGGTCTACAACTCCTACGAGCAGTACTTC. It codes for CASSKVYNSYEQYF.

This clonotype was observed a handful of times. The chain couples TRBV7-9 to TRBJ2-4, with 8 bases fitting TRBD2. Germline CDR1 and CDR2: SEHNR and FQNEAQ (reference sequence). Trimming took 6 bases from V and 13 from J; bases not matched to a gene: 17. This CDR3 is 15 amino acids long. The CDR3 coding sequence is TGTGCCAGCAGATCACGACTAAGCGGGAGTAGGGAGCAGTACTTC. Amino acid sequence: CASRSRLSGSREQYF.

In this sample, this clonotype turned up a few times. The V gene is TRBV12-3 or TRBV12-4, the J gene TRBJ2-5, with a tentative D call TRBD2 (6 bases). This CDR3 comprises 20 residues. Trimming removed 2 bases at V and 3 bases at J, with 28 bases between. The CDR3 reads CASSLWETHKEGSGEETQYF. Here the CDR3 DNA reads TGTGCCAGCAGTTTATGGGAAACCCACAAGGAGGGCTCCGGGGAAGAGACCCAGTACTTC.